The present TCR beta chain was sequenced within a study of blood T cell repertoires in COVID-19. Study-wide background: Collection of acute and convalescent COVID-19 samples took place in the United States, Italy and Spain. PBMCs, B-cell-depleted T cells, or T cells provided the cDNA or gDNA that made up the material.

Original data processing: Estimation of nucleated cell counts relied on the amplification of reference gene primers. Clones were sequenced by immunoSEQ multiplex PCR, and TCRdb holds only the in-frame ones, with some missing. D and trimming were read from the DNA, whereas the V and J calls and clone size are those reported in that table. The repertoire holds about 280,000 clones, with 70% to 90% as singletons. V lost 5 bases to trimming and J lost 0 bases, with 8 bases between them. CDR3 length equals 14 residues. Germline CDR1 and CDR2: SNHLY and FYNNEI. The source of this sequence is a woman aged 25 to 45 who had recovered from COVID-19. The specimen sequenced was peripheral blood. The chain couples TRBV2 to TRBJ1-3; no definite D call. DNA for the CDR3: TGTGCCAGCAGTTTGACATTCTCTGGAAACACCATATATTTT. Its protein product is CASSLTFSGNTIYF. Full variable domain (outside the CDR3, taken from reference TRBV2 and TRBJ1-3): EPEVTQTPSHQVTQMGQEVILRCVPISNHLYFYWYRQILGQKVEFLVSFYNNEISEKSEIFDDQFSVERPDGSNFTLKIRSTKLEDSAMYFCASSLTFSGNTIYFGEGSWLTVV.